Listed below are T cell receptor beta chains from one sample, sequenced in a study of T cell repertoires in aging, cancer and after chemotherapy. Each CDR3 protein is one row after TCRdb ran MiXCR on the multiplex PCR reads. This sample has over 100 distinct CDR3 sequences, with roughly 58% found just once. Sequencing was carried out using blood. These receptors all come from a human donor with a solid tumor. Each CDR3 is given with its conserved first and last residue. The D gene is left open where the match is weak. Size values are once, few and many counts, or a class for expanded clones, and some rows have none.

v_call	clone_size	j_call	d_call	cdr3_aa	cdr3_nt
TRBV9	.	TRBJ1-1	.	CASSVQGNTEAFF	TGTGCCAGCAGCGTTCAAGGGAACACTGAAGCTTTCTTT
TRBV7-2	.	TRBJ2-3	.	CASSSSVWGLGSTDTQYF	TGTGCCAGCAGCTCAAGTGTTTGGGGACTGGGTAGCACAGATACGCAGTATTTT
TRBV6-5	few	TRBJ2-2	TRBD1	CASSKDRDTGELFF	TGTGCCAGCAGTAAGGACAGGGACACCGGGGAGCTGTTTTTT
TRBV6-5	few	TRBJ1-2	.	CASSQSTDRYTF	TGTGCCAGTAGCCAGTCGACAGACCGCTACACCTTC
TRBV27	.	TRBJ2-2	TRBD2	CASSLFGTSGSANTGELFF	TGTGCCAGCAGTCTTTTTGGGACTAGCGGGAGTGCGAACACCGGGGAGCTGTTTTTT
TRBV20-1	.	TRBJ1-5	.	CSARQGDQPQHF	TGCAGTGCTAGACAGGGAGATCAGCCCCAGCATTTT
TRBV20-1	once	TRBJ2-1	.	CSAPRTVSYNEQFF	TGCAGTGCTCCTCGGACAGTCTCCTACAATGAGCAGTTCTTC
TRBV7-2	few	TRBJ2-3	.	CASSLQQNKDTQYF	TGTGCCAGCAGCCTTCAACAGAATAAAGATACGCAGTATTTT
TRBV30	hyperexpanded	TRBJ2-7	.	CAWSRPPDHEQYF	TGTGCCTGGAGCAGACCTCCAGACCACGAGCAGTACTTC
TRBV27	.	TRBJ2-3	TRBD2	CASSAPSGSWGDTQYF	TGTGCCAGCAGTGCACCGAGCGGGAGTTGGGGAGATACGCAGTATTTT
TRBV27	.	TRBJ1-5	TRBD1	CASRDRGNQPQHF	TGTGCCAGCAGGGACAGGGGCAATCAGCCCCAGCATTTT
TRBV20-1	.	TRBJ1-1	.	CSASSGQNTEAFF	TGCAGTGCGAGCTCTGGGCAGAACACTGAAGCTTTCTTT
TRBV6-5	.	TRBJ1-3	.	CASSYLGSGKTIYF	TGTGCCAGCAGTTATTTGGGCTCTGGAAAGACCATATATTTT
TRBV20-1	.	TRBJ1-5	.	CSARVQHSNQPQHF	TGCAGTGCTAGAGTACAGCATAGCAATCAGCCCCAGCATTTT
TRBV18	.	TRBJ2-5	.	CASSPRTASQETQYF	TGTGCCAGCTCACCACGGACAGCGAGCCAAGAGACCCAGTACTTC
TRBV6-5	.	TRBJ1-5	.	CASSVGPNQAQHF	TGTGCCAGCAGTGTAGGACCCAATCAAGCCCAGCATTTT
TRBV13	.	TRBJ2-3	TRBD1	CASSLTNDRVPDTQYF	TGTGCCAGCAGCTTAACTAACGACAGGGTTCCCGATACGCAGTATTTT
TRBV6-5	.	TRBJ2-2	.	CASSYPGTGELFF	TGTGCCAGCAGTTACCCCGGGACCGGGGAGCTGTTTTTT
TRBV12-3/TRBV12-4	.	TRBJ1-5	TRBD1	CASSQDRAQTEPQHF	TGTGCCAGCAGTCAGGACAGGGCCCAGACGGAACCCCAGCATTTT
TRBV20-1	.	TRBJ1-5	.	CSASSEVDQPQHF	TGCAGTGCTAGTTCCGAGGTAGATCAGCCCCAGCATTTT
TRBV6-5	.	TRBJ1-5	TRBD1	CASSMTWDSHNQPQHF	TGTGCCAGCAGTATGACCTGGGACAGCCATAATCAGCCCCAGCATTTT
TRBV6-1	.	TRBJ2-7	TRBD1	CASRGTGLSYEQYF	TGTGCCAGCAGGGGGACAGGGCTCTCCTACGAGCAGTACTTC
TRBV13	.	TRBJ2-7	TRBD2	CASSLATNSGGGEQYF	TGTGCCAGCAGCTTAGCCACGAATAGCGGGGGGGGCGAGCAGTACTTC
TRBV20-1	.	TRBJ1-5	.	CSARGGSSLSNQPQHF	TGCAGTGCTAGAGGGGGCTCTAGCCTTAGCAATCAGCCCCAGCATTTT
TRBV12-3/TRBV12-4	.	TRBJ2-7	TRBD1	CASSTPGTGREQYF	TGTGCCAGCAGTACCCCCGGGACAGGGCGCGAGCAGTACTTC
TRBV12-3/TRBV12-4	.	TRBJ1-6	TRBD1	CATQQGSSPLHF	TGTGCCACCCAACAGGGGTCCTCACCCCTCCACTTT
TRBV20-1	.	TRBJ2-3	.	CSVEGIGDTQYF	TGCAGTGTTGAAGGAATCGGGGATACGCAGTATTTT
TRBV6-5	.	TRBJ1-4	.	CASSRTALEKLFF	TGTGCCAGCAGTCGGACGGCTTTGGAAAAACTGTTTTTT
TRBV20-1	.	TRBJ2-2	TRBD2	CSARGLAGLTTGELFF	TGCAGTGCTAGAGGGTTAGCGGGACTAACCACCGGGGAGCTGTTTTTT
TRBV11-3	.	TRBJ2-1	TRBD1	CASSLGRGWQGDYNEQFF	TGTGCCAGCAGCTTAGGACGCGGTTGGCAGGGGGATTACAATGAGCAGTTCTTC
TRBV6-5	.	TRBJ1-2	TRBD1	CASTTGTGWVLGYTF	TGTGCCAGCACCACCGGGACAGGGTGGGTTTTAGGCTACACCTTC
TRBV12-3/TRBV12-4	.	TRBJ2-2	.	CASRSVTGELFF	TGTGCCAGCAGGAGCGTGACCGGGGAGCTGTTTTTT
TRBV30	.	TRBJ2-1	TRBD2	CAWSVLSSGPNEQFF	TGTGCCTGGAGTGTACTGTCTAGCGGACCGAATGAGCAGTTCTTC
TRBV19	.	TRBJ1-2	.	CASTPPEDFFRYTF	TGTGCCAGTACCCCCCCTGAGGACTTTTTCCGGTACACCTTC
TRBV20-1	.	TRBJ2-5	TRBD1	CSAPIQGHQETQYF	TGCAGTGCTCCCATACAGGGGCACCAAGAGACCCAGTACTTC
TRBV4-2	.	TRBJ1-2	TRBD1	CASSQEAGGRVGGYTF	TGTGCCAGCAGCCAAGAGGCAGGGGGCAGAGTAGGTGGCTACACCTTC
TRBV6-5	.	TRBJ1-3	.	CASSYLGSGNTIYF	TGTGCCAGCAGTTATTTGGGCTCTGGAAACACCATATATTTT
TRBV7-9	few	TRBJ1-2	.	CASSSTESPNYGYTF	TGTGCCAGCAGCTCGACAGAAAGTCCTAACTATGGCTACACCTTC
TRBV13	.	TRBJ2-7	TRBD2	CASSIGGNGLADYEQYF	TGTGCCAGCAGTATCGGGGGGAACGGGCTAGCGGATTACGAGCAGTACTTC
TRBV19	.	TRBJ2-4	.	CASSLLATLSGIQYF	TGTGCCAGTAGTCTTTTAGCAACCCTCTCAGGTATTCAGTACTTC
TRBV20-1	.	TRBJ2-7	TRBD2	CSARASGSRLNYEQYF	TGCAGTGCTAGGGCTAGCGGGAGTCGATTGAACTACGAGCAGTACTTC
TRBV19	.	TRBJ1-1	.	CASSITGMNTEAFF	TGTGCCAGTAGTATAACGGGGATGAACACTGAAGCTTTCTTT
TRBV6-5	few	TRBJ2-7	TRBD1	CASRNPGQGGEQYF	TGTGCCAGCAGGAATCCGGGACAGGGGGGCGAGCAGTACTTC
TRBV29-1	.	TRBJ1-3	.	CSVVVNYGGNTIYF	TGCAGCGTTGTTGTTAACTATGGGGGAAACACCATATATTTT
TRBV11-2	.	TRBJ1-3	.	CASSFGCPTLNSGNTIYF	TGTGCCAGCAGCTTTGGGTGCCCTACCTTAAACTCTGGAAACACCATATATTTT
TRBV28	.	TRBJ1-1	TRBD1	CASSLDRGVIMNTEAFF	TGTGCCAGCAGCCTGGACAGGGGCGTCATCATGAACACTGAAGCTTTCTTT
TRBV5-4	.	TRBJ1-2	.	CASSLSGFSYGYTF	TGTGCCAGCAGCCTCAGTGGGTTTAGCTATGGCTACACCTTC
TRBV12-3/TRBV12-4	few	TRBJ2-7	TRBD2	CASSLVGGNEQYF	TGTGCCAGCAGTCTTGTGGGGGGGAACGAGCAGTACTTC
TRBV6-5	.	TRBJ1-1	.	CASTRSANTEAFF	TGTGCCAGCACCAGGTCTGCCAACACTGAAGCTTTCTTT
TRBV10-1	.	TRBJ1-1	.	CASKGGRGEAFF	TGCGCCAGCAAGGGGGGCAGGGGAGAAGCTTTCTTT
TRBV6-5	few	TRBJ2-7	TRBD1	CASSYADREGYEQYF	TGTGCCAGCAGTTACGCCGACAGGGAAGGCTACGAGCAGTACTTC
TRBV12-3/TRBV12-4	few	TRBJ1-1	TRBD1	CASSSTGGAAEAFF	TGTGCCAGCAGTTCGACAGGGGGCGCAGCTGAAGCTTTCTTT